Following are 3 T cell receptor beta chains from one sample sequenced in a study of control samples from healthy donors and cancer patients. Generated by immunoSEQ multiplex PCR, the TCRdb table keeps only in-frame clones and is missing some. The sample contains around 82,000 clones, around 87% of which appear only once. The sequenced sample was blood. Receptor source: a man in his fifties or sixties in good health.

This clone was detected once. This rearrangement joins TRBV12-3 or TRBV12-4 to TRBJ1-6; D is ambiguous. V lost 7 bases, J lost 8 bases, and 12 bases lay in between. This CDR3 is built from 13 residues. The CDR3 DNA sequence: TGTGCCAGCACCCAATCGGATTATTCACCCCTCCACTTT. Protein: CASTQSDYSPLHF.

The rearrangement links TRBV19 to TRBJ2-6, with 12 bases identical to TRBD1. After removal of 3 bases from V and 2 bases from J, the junction contained 8 bases not matched to a gene. CDR3 size: 19 residues. CDR1 is LNHDA and CDR2 is SQIVND in the germline V gene (reference sequence). CDR3 region: CASSMGAGTGGAGANVLTF. CDR3 DNA: TGTGCCAGTAGTATGGGGGCCGGGACAGGGGGCGCTGGGGCCAACGTCCTGACTTTC. The whole variable domain, remainder taken from reference TRBV19 and TRBJ2-6, is DGGITQSPKYLFRKEGQNVTLSCEQNLNHDAMYWYRQDPGQGLRLIYYSQIVNDFQKGDIAEGYSVSREKKESFPLTVTSAQKNPTAFYLCASSMGAGTGGAGANVLTFGAGSRLTVL.

The chain uses TRBV27 and TRBJ1-2; 11 bases are shared with TRBD1. Germline assignment: CDR1 MNHEY and CDR2 SMNVEV (reference sequence). V shed 9 bases and J 4 bases; nucleotides not matched to a gene: 16. The CDR3 consists of 17 residues. The CDR3 region has the DNA TGTGCCAGTAGGGCGGGGACAGGGGGTAGTAAGGGCTATGGCTACACCTTC. Translation: CASRAGTGGSKGYGYTF.